This T cell receptor (beta chain) originates from a study of radiation and T cells in renal cell carcinoma (TCRdb year 2020). For the study in its entirety: In total, 50 to 55 samples, comprising around 26 tumors and roughly 27 peripheral blood samples, were subjected to TCR beta sequencing. The last blood draw happened 4 weeks after radiation, timed to coincide with nephrectomy. Across all 53 samples, several million unique CDR3 nucleotide sequences encoding some 2.6 million unique CDR3 amino acid sequences were identified.

The immunoSEQ kit was used, according to the manufacturer's recommendations, to generate TCR beta libraries from genomic DNA. For library preparation, a first multiplex PCR was performed with proprietary primers, followed by a second PCR in which unique barcodes were added, and bead cleanups were performed after each round. A kit-provided positive control reaction and a negative control reaction were included in every sample batch. The final libraries were assessed on an Agilent 4200 TapeStation D1000 ScreenTape, pooled by volume, and quantified by qPCR. Sequencing was performed on an Illumina NextSeq500 using a MidOutput 150-cycle cartridge, with 156 Read1 cycles, 15 Index1 cycles, and the kit custom primers. The pooled library was loaded at 1.0 pM, and about 19% PhiX control was spiked in. For the original study's pipeline: Vendor-processed data were analyzed in R, and a clonotype was defined as all T cells sharing the same CDR3 nucleotide sequence. For clone abundance analyses, frequencies were normalized to the 10,000 most abundant clones per sample. Before analysis, public T cell clones were removed, and these numbered fewer than six per sample on average. A difference in abundance of at least 32-fold between compartments was used to define tumor-enriched and baseline blood-enriched clonotypes. A beta-binomial differential abundance model was applied to find clonotypes that expanded or contracted between blood time points. The Baroni-Urbani and Buser coefficient was used to measure tumor-blood repertoire similarity, and groups were compared with two-tailed Wilcoxon tests in R. TCRdb took this table from immuneACCESS and kept in-frame rearrangements with V and J called. Such tables lack part of the clones; where checked against another copy, unresolved V genes explain under half of the gap, and the rest is unexplained. That table is the source of V, J and clone size, and D and trimming were worked out from the DNA. The sample records tens of thousands of clones, 85% of which are singletons. Clones ranked in the top ten supply around 9.4% of the sample.

In regard to this clone: Its antigen is currently not known. No much larger clonotype is one base removed from it; base qualities were not supplied.

Trimming removed 0 bases from V and 6 bases from J; the gene matches leave 7 bases unexplained. The germline V gene (reference sequence) specifies GTSNPN as CDR1 and SVGIG as CDR2. From the cysteine up to the phenylalanine, the CDR3 has a length of 16 residues. The retained sequence is limited to the CDR3, 48 bases, with the frame set at the first base. General study outcomes and caveats: Top tumor clonotypes rose in blood from baseline to 2 weeks post-radiation, then contracted by 4 weeks, suggesting transient expansion of tumor-resident clones. Changes in the blood repertoire were not tracked past 4 weeks after treatment. Because pretreatment tumor biopsies were not available, the study could not determine whether clonotypes were already present within the tumor at baseline. The single-armed trial design could not address effects of radiation dose or scheduling on the TCR repertoire.

This specimen's time point label, interpreted: blood 4 weeks post-SBRT, at nephrectomy. The intended sense of this specimen's treatment or condition label: 15 Gy SBRT to primary tumor, nephrectomy 4 weeks later. The samples were drawn from a clinical trial, where primary renal cell carcinomas were treated with 15 Gy of stereotactic body radiation therapy and then removed by nephrectomy 4 weeks afterward. To track tumor-enriched clonotypes, serial peripheral blood was sampled from radiation-treated patients at baseline and at 2 weeks and 4 weeks after SBRT. Every patient had renal cell carcinoma of clear cell pathology. The QIAamp DNA Blood Mini Kit (Qiagen) was used to prepare genomic DNA for TCR sequencing. Samples were included in the analyses only if all quality control checks were passed.

The chain is assembled from TRBV30 and TRBJ2-1; the junction holds 11 bases that match TRBD2. Here the sequenced sample was blood, taken from a patient whose treatment included radiotherapy and nephrectomy. The clonotype was recovered from a man over 45 with renal cell carcinoma. CDR3 reads: CAWSVAGTSGANEQFF. The sequenced DNA is TGTGCCTGGAGTGTGGCCGGGACTAGCGGAGCCAATGAGCAGTTCTTC.